This passage covers 29 T cell receptor beta chains from one sample sequenced in a study of blood T cell repertoires in COVID-19. Assay used: immunoSEQ multiplex PCR; TCRdb lists only in-frame clones, some missing. The sample records a few hundred thousand clones, 85% to 90% being singletons. The sequencing sample was made of peripheral blood. These receptors came from a woman between 25 and 40 years old with COVID-19, enrolled during active disease.

This clone was picked up a small number of times. The chain links TRBV19 to TRBJ2-7; TRBD1 matches 7 bases. J lost 0 bases, V lost 5 bases, and 7 bases had no gene match. Germline CDR1 LNHDA, CDR2 SQIVND (reference sequence). The CDR3 totals 15 residues. The CDR3 DNA sequence: TGTGCCAGTAGTGGACCGGGACAGAGCTCCTACGAGCAGTACTTC. It translates to CASSGPGQSSYEQYF.

The chain employs TRBV27 and TRBJ2-3; D gene ambiguous. This CDR3 has 14 residues. Germline V gene lookup returns CDR1 MNHEY and CDR2 SMNVEV (reference sequence). Trimming left V 4 bases short and J 8 bases short, with 16 bases between. CDR3 sequence: CASSSMPGEATQYF. In DNA form, the CDR3 reads TGTGCCAGCAGTTCAATGCCCGGTGAGGCTACGCAGTATTTT.

The V call is TRBV6-5, the J call TRBJ2-7, with D perhaps TRBD2 (5 bases). Germline V lookup: CDR1 MNHEY, CDR2 SVGAGI. Trimming removed 7 bases at V and 7 bases at J, with 17 bases between. There are 13 residues in the CDR3. CDR3 coding DNA: TGTGCCAGCAAGGGAGTCCTGCGCCAAGAGCAGTACTTC. It yields the protein CASKGVLRQEQYF.

The rearrangement uses TRBV6-5 and TRBJ2-1; 7 nucleotides line up with TRBD1. The CDR3 has 13 amino acids. Germline V gives CDR1 MNHEY, CDR2 SVGAGI. Losses at the gene ends were 5 bases for V and 12 bases for J; bases not matched to a gene: 10. The CDR3: CASSRVQGVGQFF. The CDR3 nucleotides read TGTGCCAGCAGTAGGGTCCAGGGGGTTGGGCAGTTCTTC.

The chain has TRBV2 and TRBJ2-7; D remains ambiguous. This CDR3 spans 12 amino acids. From germline, CDR1 is SNHLY and CDR2 FYNNEI. Deletions cut 5 bases from V and 6 bases from J, with 11 bases between. The DNA for the CDR3 is TGTGCCAGCAGTCAAGAACGCGGCGAGCAGTACTTC. This translates into CASSQERGEQYF.

This rearrangement joins TRBV15 to TRBJ2-1; D is ambiguous. CDR1 LNHNV and CDR2 YYDKDF come from the germline V gene (reference sequence). This CDR3 is built from 12 residues. Trimming left V 8 bases short and J 7 bases short, with 12 bases between. CDR3 in DNA: TGTGCCACCGCCCTAAACGGGAATGAGCAGTTCTTC. Protein sequence: CATALNGNEQFF.

The CDR3 coding sequence is TGCGCCAGCAGATACAGGGGGCGGGAGTCTGAAGCTTTCTTT. It yields the protein CASRYRGRESEAFF. The chain carries TRBV5-1 and TRBJ1-1; 9 bases are a match to TRBD1. Losses at the gene ends were 5 bases for V and 6 bases for J; bases not matched to a gene: 8. The CDR3 is 14 residues long. Germline V gene data show CDR1 as SGHRS and CDR2 as YFSETQ.

The V gene is TRBV6-5, the J gene TRBJ2-5; weak D call: TRBD1 (5 bases). The V gene's germline CDR1 is MNHEY and CDR2 SVGAGI. This CDR3 comprises 13 residues. V was trimmed by 8 bases and J by 6 bases, leaving 16 bases between them. Here the CDR3 reads CASGNQGGKTQYF. The CDR3 DNA follows: TGTGCCAGCGGGAATCAGGGCGGAAAGACCCAGTACTTC.

This CDR3 reads CASSLDLGGGNTDTQYF. The CDR3 nucleotides are TGTGCCAGTAGTCTCGACCTCGGCGGGGGGAACACAGATACGCAGTATTTT. This rearrangement joins TRBV19 to TRBJ2-3; TRBD2 matches at 8 bases. Germline V gives CDR1 LNHDA, CDR2 SQIVND (reference sequence). There are 17 residues in the CDR3. V lost 5 bases to trimming and J lost 2 bases; unmatched junction nucleotides: 12. The full variable domain, rest sourced from reference TRBV19 and TRBJ2-3, is DGGITQSPKYLFRKEGQNVTLSCEQNLNHDAMYWYRQDPGQGLRLIYYSQIVNDFQKGDIAEGYSVSREKKESFPLTVTSAQKNPTAFYLCASSLDLGGGNTDTQYFGPGTRLTVL.

This clone was seen only once. The CDR3 sequence is CASSRDRGMGQPQHF. CDR3 DNA sequence: TGTGCCAGCAGCAGGGACAGGGGGATGGGTCAGCCCCAGCATTTT. This chain connects TRBV5-6 to TRBJ1-5; 11 positions agree with TRBD1. After removal of 4 bases from V and 6 bases from J, the junction contained 6 bases not matched to a gene. CDR3 length: 15 residues. Per the germline V gene, CDR1 is SGHDT and CDR2 is YYEEEE.

The chain couples TRBV27 to TRBJ1-1; 9 nucleotides agree with TRBD1. V lost 2 bases to trimming and J lost 10 bases; unmatched junction nucleotides: 17. This CDR3 comprises 17 residues. Germline-derived CDR1 and CDR2 are MNHEY and SMNVEV (reference sequence). CDR3 coding DNA: TGTGCCAGCAGTTTAAACCAGGGACAGGGCCGACTTGGAGTAGCTTTCTTT. Amino acids: CASSLNQGQGRLGVAFF.

This chain connects TRBV6-5 to TRBJ1-1; 7 nucleotides agree with TRBD1. Trimming took 10 bases from V and 5 from J; bases not matched to a gene: 10. Germline V CDR1 and CDR2: MNHEY, SVGAGI. CDR3 length equals 13 residues. This CDR3 reads CAIRTGWITEAFF. The DNA of the CDR3 is TGTGCCATAAGGACAGGCTGGATTACTGAAGCTTTCTTT.

This clone was seen once. The chain joins TRBV29-1 to TRBJ1-1; D ambiguous. The V end was cut by 4 bases, the J end by 5 bases, with 11 bases between. Looked up from germline, CDR1 is SQVTM and CDR2 is ANQGSEA. There are 12 residues in the CDR3. CDR3 coding DNA: TGCAGCGTTGCGGCCGGGAGGACTGAAGCTTTCTTT. This encodes CSVAAGRTEAFF.

CDR3 sequence (DNA): TGTGCCAGCAGTTTAGCCTACGGGTTCTCTGGAAACACCATATATTTT. Translation: CASSLAYGFSGNTIYF. The gene calls are TRBV28 and TRBJ1-3, with D unresolved. V lost 2 bases and J lost 0, with 11 bases in between. This CDR3 spans 16 amino acids. Per germline, CDR1 MDHEN and CDR2 SYDVKM.

The V gene is TRBV11-2, the J gene TRBJ2-3; TRBD1 matches at 8 bases. CDR1 is SGHAT, CDR2 FQNNGV, per germline. J lost 4 bases, V lost 5 bases, and 5 bases had no gene match. The CDR3 is 14 amino acids. CDR3 nucleotides: TGTGCCAGCAGCAGGACAGGGTGGGCAGATACGCAGTATTTT. This codes for CASSRTGWADTQYF.

The rearrangement uses TRBV11-2 and TRBJ2-3; 8 nucleotides align to TRBD2. Looked up from germline, CDR1 is SGHAT and CDR2 is FQNNGV. The CDR3 spans 14 residues. V lost 6 bases to trimming and J lost 3 bases; unmatched junction nucleotides: 5. The CDR3 bases are TGTGCCAGCAGTCGGGGGGGCCGGACAGATACGCAGTATTTT. Amino acids: CASSRGGRTDTQYF. The entire variable domain, with the rest obtained from reference TRBV11-2 and TRBJ2-3, is as follows: EAGVAQSPRYKIIEKRQSVAFWCNPISGHATLYWYQQILGQGPKLLIQFQNNGVVDDSQLPKDRFSAERLKGVDSTLKIQPAKLEDSAVYLCASSRGGRTDTQYFGPGTRLTVL.

The J gene is TRBJ1-5, the V gene TRBV18; 9 nucleotides line up with TRBD1. Germline V gene sequence: CDR1 KGHSH, CDR2 LQKENI. The length of the CDR3 is 14 residues. Trimming took 6 bases from V and 6 from J; bases not matched to a gene: 6. The CDR3 DNA reads as TGTGCCAGCTCGCAACAGGGGGCCGGTCAGCCCCAGCATTTT. This encodes CASSQQGAGQPQHF.

This chain links TRBV7-9 with TRBJ2-7; a possible D gene is TRBD1 (6 bases). CDR1 is SEHNR, CDR2 FQNEAQ, per germline (reference sequence). V lost 5 bases and J 1 base, leaving 18 bases between the germline ends. This CDR3 contains 16 residues. The CDR3 coding sequence is TGTGCCAGCAGCCACCCCAAACAGGGATGGTCCTACGAGCAGTACTTC. It codes for CASSHPKQGWSYEQYF.

This clone was recorded once. The rearrangement links TRBV29-1 to TRBJ1-2, with 7 bases matching TRBD1. Trimming removed 4 bases from V and 4 bases from J; junction bases left unmatched: 6. CDR1 is SQVTM and CDR2 is ANQGSEA in the germline V gene. This CDR3 contains 13 residues. Here the CDR3 reads CSVVGQRPYGYTF. Written as DNA, the CDR3 is TGCAGCGTTGTGGGACAGAGACCCTATGGCTACACCTTC.

The DNA for the CDR3 is TGTGCCAGCAGCCAACAGGGGGCGGCTAATGAAAAACTGTTTTTT. Its translation: CASSQQGAANEKLFF. V and J are TRBV6-5 and TRBJ1-4; the match to TRBD1 covers 9 bases. This CDR3 is built from 15 residues. Germline V gives CDR1 MNHEY, CDR2 SVGAGI. J gave up 3 bases and V 6 bases, and 5 bases lay outside the gene matches.

This clone was picked up one time. This chain joins TRBV19 and TRBJ1-5; D not certain. Germline V lookup: CDR1 LNHDA, CDR2 SQIVND (reference sequence). The V gene lost 5 bases and the J gene lost 3 bases, with 11 bases spanning the gap. The CDR3 is 14 residues long. The CDR3 DNA reads as TGTGCCAGTAGTGGTCGTCAGTACAATCAGCCCCAGCATTTT. This codes for CASSGRQYNQPQHF.

V and J are TRBV10-3 and TRBJ1-3; D unresolved. CDR1 is ENHRY and CDR2 is SYGVKD in the germline V gene. The ends were cut back, 6 bases at V and 0 bases at J, with 6 bases in the middle. The CDR3 is made up of 13 amino acids. The CDR3 DNA reads TGTGCCATCAGGGGCCCCTCTGGAAACACCATATATTTT. Translating it yields CAIRGPSGNTIYF.

The chain is built from TRBV2 and TRBJ1-2; 8 nucleotides match TRBD1. Germline-derived CDR1 and CDR2 are SNHLY and FYNNEI. V trimming: 6 bases; J trimming: 4 bases; junction bases outside the gene matches: 4. There are 13 residues in the CDR3. CDR3 in amino acids: CASSDRGRYGYTF. Written as DNA, the CDR3 is TGTGCCAGCAGCGACAGGGGTCGCTATGGCTACACCTTC. Full variable domain (rest looked up from reference TRBV2 and TRBJ1-2): EPEVTQTPSHQVTQMGQEVILRCVPISNHLYFYWYRQILGQKVEFLVSFYNNEISEKSEIFDDQFSVERPDGSNFTLKIRSTKLEDSAMYFCASSDRGRYGYTFGSGTRLTVV.

This clone was detected only once. The rearrangement joins TRBV18 to TRBJ1-1; D gene unclear. CDR3 length: 13 amino acids. V was cut by 4 bases and J by 1 base, with 7 bases left in between. The germline V gene encodes CDR1 KGHSH and CDR2 LQKENI. The CDR3 spells CASSHPGNTEAFF. The CDR3 nucleotides read TGTGCCAGCTCACATCCGGGGAACACTGAAGCTTTCTTT.

V gene TRBV19 combines with J gene TRBJ1-1; TRBD1 agrees at 8 bases. This CDR3 has 15 residues. V lost 5 bases to trimming and J lost 5 bases; unmatched junction nucleotides: 10. In germline, CDR1 is LNHDA, CDR2 SQIVND (reference sequence). CDR3 DNA: TGTGCCAGTAGTGGGCCAGACAGGGGTGATACTGAAGCTTTCTTT. Its protein product is CASSGPDRGDTEAFF. Looking up the rest from reference TRBV19 and TRBJ1-1 gives the full variable domain: DGGITQSPKYLFRKEGQNVTLSCEQNLNHDAMYWYRQDPGQGLRLIYYSQIVNDFQKGDIAEGYSVSREKKESFPLTVTSAQKNPTAFYLCASSGPDRGDTEAFFGQGTRLTVV.

The rearrangement uses TRBV29-1 and TRBJ1-2; 7 nucleotides match TRBD1. The CDR3 totals 15 residues. V shed 6 bases and J 0 bases; nucleotides not matched to a gene: 10. The germline V gene has CDR1 SQVTM and CDR2 ANQGSEA. The CDR3 protein is CSVRGTANSNYGYTF. The CDR3 coding sequence is TGCAGCGTCCGCGGGACAGCCAATTCTAACTATGGCTACACCTTC. The full variable domain, in which reference TRBV29-1 and TRBJ1-2 provide the parts outside the CDR3, is SAVISQKPSRDICQRGTSLTIQCQVDSQVTMMFWYRQQPGQSLTLIATANQGSEATYESGFVIDKFPISRPNLTFSTLTVSNMSPEDSSIYLCSVRGTANSNYGYTFGSGTRLTVV.

About this clone: One end of the junction is discordant with germline, which a read error may explain. The gene calls are TRBV28 and TRBJ1-3; a weak D match, TRBD1 (5 bases). Germline V gene sequence: CDR1 MDHEN, CDR2 SYDVKM. The CDR3 covers 15 residues. CDR3 in amino acids: CASRLSGFSGNTIYF. CDR3 in DNA: TGTGCCAGCAGGTTATCAGGGTTCTCTGGAAACACCATATATTTT.

V gene TRBV2 combines with J gene TRBJ1-6, with 9 bases identical to TRBD1. Germline V CDR1 and CDR2: SNHLY, FYNNEI. This CDR3 spans 15 amino acids. Trimming took 11 bases from V and 8 from J; bases not matched to a gene: 13. This CDR3 reads CAGTTGGAWDSPLHF. The CDR3 nucleotides are TGTGCCGGAACGACAGGGGGTGCGTGGGATTCACCCCTCCACTTT.

This clone appeared once. CDR3 nucleotides: TGTGCCAGCAGTTACCAGGTCCTCATGAACACTGAAGCTTTCTTT. This gives the protein CASSYQVLMNTEAFF. J is TRBJ1-1 and V is TRBV6-6; no reliable D call. The germline CDR1 and CDR2 sequences are MNHNY and SVGAGI (reference sequence). V shed 2 bases and J shed 0 bases, with 10 bases lying between them. The CDR3 is 15 amino acids.